This T cell receptor (beta chain) was retrieved from a study of HIV-infected patients and healthy controls. About the research overall: All patients had undetectable virus after a further year of therapy, 11 of 16 by the second bleed. Whole-study results and caveats: The seeming recovery of the Gini index after therapy in HIV-infected patients vanished in size-matched data.

The CDR3 is 15 amino acids. V gave up 6 bases and J gave up 2 bases; unmatched junction bases: 4. Reverse transcription used about 510 ng RNA and constant-region primers for alpha and beta. Separate chain-specific third strand synthesis with multiplexing indices produced the alpha and beta libraries. Second strand synthesis was primed from the SP2 site. The library had 12-nucleotide molecular identifiers formed by two random hexamers joined together. MiXCR was run by TCRdb on the 5' RACE reads, yielding one entry per CDR3 protein. The sample records roughly 7,300 distinct CDR3 sequences, around 8% being singletons. This clonotype was counted many times. What it binds is not known. Whole blood was used without fractionation, so all unsorted peripheral T cells were included.

The clonotype was recovered from an adult with HIV infection. J is TRBJ1-5 and V is TRBV12-3 or TRBV12-4, with TRBD1 identical over 10 bases. Sequenced here: blood, sampled before antiretroviral therapy. In DNA form, the CDR3 reads TGTGCCAGCAGCGGACAGGGGGGAGGCAATCAGCCCCAGCATTTT. This codes for CASSGQGGGNQPQHF.